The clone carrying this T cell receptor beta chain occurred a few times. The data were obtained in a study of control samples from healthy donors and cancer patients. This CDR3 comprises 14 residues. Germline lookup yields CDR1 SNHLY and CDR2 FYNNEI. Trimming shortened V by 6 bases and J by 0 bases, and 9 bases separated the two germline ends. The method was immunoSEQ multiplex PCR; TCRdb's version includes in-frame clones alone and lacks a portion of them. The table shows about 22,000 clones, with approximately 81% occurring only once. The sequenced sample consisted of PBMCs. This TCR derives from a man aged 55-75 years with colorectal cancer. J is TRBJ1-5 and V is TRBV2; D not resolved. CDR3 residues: CASRGKDSNQPQHF. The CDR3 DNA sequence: TGTGCCAGCAGGGGAAAGGATAGCAATCAGCCCCAGCATTTT. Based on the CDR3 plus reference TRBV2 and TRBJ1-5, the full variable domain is EPEVTQTPSHQVTQMGQEVILRCVPISNHLYFYWYRQILGQKVEFLVSFYNNEISEKSEIFDDQFSVERPDGSNFTLKIRSTKLEDSAMYFCASRGKDSNQPQHFGDGTRLSIL.